This TCR beta chain came from a study of blood T cell repertoires in COVID-19 (dated by TCRdb to about 2020). At the level of the whole study: Samples from collaborators originated in the United States, Italy and Spain and spanned both the acute and convalescent phases of COVID-19. The material from the prospective study consisted of cDNA or gDNA derived from T cells, B-cell-depleted T cells, or PBMCs. The dataset comprised deeply sampled blood TCRbeta repertoires from subjects exposed to, actively infected with, or recovered from COVID-19. The repertoires were released in a freely available public database intended as a resource for research on the immune response to SARS-CoV-2. The samples were drawn from two sources: the first 160 participants of the ongoing ImmuneRACE study, and 1,254 subjects contributed by 6 global collaborators. Nearly every sample came with metadata listing a de-identified subject ID, COVID-19 status, age in years and sex. Where available, HLA class I and class II types were taken from metadata supplied by the sample provider and were not determined by assay-based typing.

The collaborating institutions used their own protocols to collect whole blood in K2EDTA tubes. For TCRbeta analysis, collaborators shipped samples in one of three forms: frozen whole blood, isolated PBMCs, or DNA extracted from either of those sample types. The germline V gene yields KGHDR for CDR1 and SFDVKD for CDR2. Counted from cysteine to phenylalanine, this CDR3 has 17 amino acids. The DNA shown is the 51-base CDR3, in frame from base 1. Here V drops 3 bases and J drops 4 bases, and the junction holds 7 bases not matched to any gene. The research as a whole found: The amount of clinical and demographic metadata varied by source and participant and was provided uncurated.

TCRbeta CDR3 regions were amplified from genomic DNA using the immunoSEQ Assay, a bias-controlled multiplex PCR. Per the source publication's procedure: The number of nucleated cells in each sample was estimated by amplification of reference gene primers within the assay. To quantify the absolute abundance of each unique TCRbeta CDR3 rearrangement, sequence reads were collapsed and filtered. For each sample, productive Simpson clonality was calculated as the square root of Simpson's diversity index across productive rearrangements. TCRdb obtained this table from immuneACCESS and retained in-frame rearrangements with V and J assigned. These tables miss some clones; where compared with another copy, unresolved V genes account for less than half of the shortfall, and the remainder is unexplained. The V and J calls and clone size are taken from that table; D and trimming were inferred from the DNA. The sample table records 100,000 to 150,000 clones; approximately 90% of these occur just once. Jointly, the top ten make up about 2% of the sample.

With respect to this clone: Its recognized antigen is unknown. Base-call qualities are not available, and no considerably larger clone is one nucleotide away.

This sequence originates from a man aged 70 or older with active COVID-19. The sample taken for sequencing was peripheral blood. This chain is built from TRBV24-1 and TRBJ2-5; 13 bases in between match TRBD2. CDR3 reads: CATSDPGTSGIGETQYF. The nucleotide sequence reads TGTGCCACCAGTGATCCTGGGACTAGCGGGATCGGAGAGACCCAGTACTTC.